The rows below give T cell receptor beta chains drawn from one sample of a study of cytomegalovirus exposure and HLA in healthy donors. Sequencing used immunoSEQ multiplex PCR; TCRdb keeps in-frame clones, though not all of them. Seen here are around 100,000 clones, 80% observed once, and the top ten hold about 7.9%. Sequencing was performed on PBMCs. Receptor source: a man aged 25 to 45 in good health and CMV-seronegative. The CDR3 runs from the conserved cysteine through the conserved F or W. D genes are given only for firm matches. Expanded clones are given a class, and other clones once, few, many or no size at all.

J: .; V: TRBV30; D: TRBD1; size: .; CDR3: CAWTPGQGYEQYF
J: TRBJ2-1; V: TRBV11-2; D: TRBD2; size: .; CDR3: CASTREGRYNEQFF
J: TRBJ2-7; V: TRBV5-1; D: TRBD2; size: .; CDR3: CASSSPKGTISYEQYF
J: TRBJ2-2; V: TRBV7-2; D: TRBD2; size: .; CDR3: CASSFGLAGGTGELFF
J: TRBJ2-3; V: TRBV7-9; D: .; size: .; CDR3: CASSFRGASTDTQYF
J: TRBJ2-1; V: TRBV27; D: .; size: .; CDR3: CASRILGGPYNEQFF
J: TRBJ1-3; V: TRBV9; D: .; size: .; CDR3: CASSPYSGNTIYF
J: TRBJ2-5; V: TRBV29-1; D: TRBD2; size: .; CDR3: CSAGTSTVGETQYF
J: TRBJ2-7; V: TRBV5-1; D: TRBD1; size: .; CDR3: CASSLERGLGEQYF
J: TRBJ2-1; V: TRBV9; D: TRBD2; size: few; CDR3: CASSVMGQLAGGYNEQFF
J: TRBJ2-3; V: TRBV19; D: .; size: .; CDR3: CASRGLGTDTQYF
J: TRBJ1-2; V: TRBV10-1; D: .; size: .; CDR3: CASSESGAMRYTF
J: TRBJ2-5; V: TRBV6-5; D: TRBD2; size: .; CDR3: CASSYEAGEHQETQYF
J: TRBJ1-5; V: TRBV5-1; D: .; size: .; CDR3: CASSPDFSNQPQHF
J: TRBJ2-3; V: TRBV30; D: TRBD1; size: few; CDR3: CAWNPGQSTDTQYF
J: TRBJ2-7; V: TRBV30; D: TRBD2; size: .; CDR3: CAWSGSSGGYYEQYF
J: TRBJ2-7; V: TRBV7-9; D: .; size: .; CDR3: CASSSDGAYEQYF
J: TRBJ1-1; V: TRBV7-2; D: .; size: once; CDR3: CASSLVGEAFF
J: TRBJ2-5; V: TRBV10-2; D: TRBD1; size: .; CDR3: CASSPKAGQGQETQYF
J: TRBJ2-3; V: TRBV7-8; D: .; size: .; CDR3: CASSFRIIQKDTQYF
J: TRBJ1-1; V: TRBV10-3; D: TRBD1; size: .; CDR3: CAISEGTGVVAFF
J: TRBJ2-1; V: TRBV27; D: TRBD2; size: .; CDR3: CASSLQREGYNEQFF
J: TRBJ2-3; V: TRBV18; D: .; size: few; CDR3: CASSPNQGSTDTQYF
J: TRBJ2-5; V: TRBV9; D: .; size: .; CDR3: CASSLRGQETQYF
J: TRBJ2-7; V: TRBV5-4; D: .; size: .; CDR3: CASKVQGKGVQYF
J: TRBJ2-6; V: TRBV5-1; D: .; size: .; CDR3: CASSFNRGGTGANVLTF
J: TRBJ1-4; V: TRBV28; D: .; size: few; CDR3: CASHSAGGLEKLFF
J: TRBJ2-2; V: TRBV11-2; D: TRBD2; size: .; CDR3: CASSNGLAEPKSGELFF
J: TRBJ2-7; V: TRBV4-2; D: .; size: .; CDR3: CASSPRGGAGNEQYF
J: TRBJ1-4; V: TRBV7-2; D: .; size: .; CDR3: CASSGRRFEKLFF
J: TRBJ2-7; V: TRBV15; D: TRBD1; size: .; CDR3: CATRPDRSSYEQYF
J: TRBJ2-3; V: TRBV19; D: TRBD2; size: .; CDR3: CASSTSGVSTDTQYF
J: TRBJ2-2; V: TRBV5-6; D: .; size: .; CDR3: CASSLTLAGELFF
J: TRBJ2-3; V: TRBV20-1; D: .; size: few; CDR3: CSAIIGGTQYF
J: TRBJ2-2; V: TRBV7-3; D: .; size: .; CDR3: CASSFKAPGQSKGTGELFF
J: TRBJ1-2; V: TRBV29-1; D: .; size: .; CDR3: CSVEVVDSGYGYTF
J: TRBJ2-7; V: TRBV2; D: TRBD1; size: .; CDR3: CASSGGGQLSYEQYF
J: TRBJ2-1; V: TRBV6-6; D: .; size: .; CDR3: CASSSGTGEQFF
J: TRBJ2-2; V: TRBV4-2; D: .; size: .; CDR3: CASSQEGLSRNTGELFF
J: TRBJ2-7; V: TRBV9; D: .; size: .; CDR3: CASSVGWPSSYEQYF
J: TRBJ2-3; V: TRBV7-6; D: .; size: .; CDR3: CASSLGRNTQYF
J: TRBJ2-6; V: TRBV4-3; D: .; size: .; CDR3: CASSQGQVSGANVLTF
J: TRBJ1-1; V: TRBV25-1; D: .; size: .; CDR3: CASSANFLVTEAFF
J: TRBJ2-3; V: TRBV5-1; D: .; size: .; CDR3: CASSFQEADTQYF
J: TRBJ1-1; V: TRBV2; D: .; size: .; CDR3: CASSPLTVDTEAFF
J: TRBJ1-4; V: TRBV30; D: .; size: .; CDR3: CAWSRLGANEKLFF
J: TRBJ2-7; V: TRBV7-2; D: .; size: once; CDR3: CASSLKPSYEQYF
J: TRBJ2-2; V: TRBV5-4; D: TRBD1; size: .; CDR3: CASSSTQGMDGELFF
J: TRBJ1-2; V: TRBV18; D: TRBD1; size: .; CDR3: CASSPGGQGGGYTF
J: TRBJ1-2; V: TRBV4-2; D: TRBD1; size: .; CDR3: CASSLTSRDRDLFNYGYTF
J: TRBJ1-5; V: TRBV2; D: .; size: .; CDR3: CASSEALGRGNQPQHF
J: TRBJ2-7; V: TRBV5-1; D: .; size: once; CDR3: CASSLDGPYEQYF
J: TRBJ1-1; V: TRBV25-1; D: TRBD1; size: once; CDR3: CASSEDRGSFF